This T cell receptor (beta chain) was sequenced for a study of cytomegalovirus exposure and HLA in healthy donors. Germline V gene data show CDR1 as ENHRY and CDR2 as SYGVKD. V dropped 8 bases and J dropped 6; count of bases not matched to a gene: 4. The CDR3 has 12 amino acids. Findings of the study overall: TCR association rates varied by HLA locus in a later analysis, with DRB1 highest and HLA-C lowest.

Vbeta (60) and Jbeta (13) primers were used in the PCR. TCRdb's copy holds only in-frame clones and misses some; the assay was immunoSEQ multiplex PCR. The sample lists about 150,000 clones; around three quarters were seen once. A note on this clone: Its antigen is not known.

J is TRBJ1-3 and V is TRBV10-3, with TRBD1 matching 7 bases. The sequenced sample was PBMCs. The TCR was taken from a man between 35 and 55 years old in good health and CMV-seronegative. CDR3 DNA: TGTGCCATCGGACAGGCTGTAAACACCATATATTTT. This codes for CAIGQAVNTIYF.